The following is a T cell receptor (beta chain) sequence with its context. The record originates from a study of T cell responses to AZD1222 COVID-19 vaccine. Clones were read by immunoSEQ multiplex PCR, and TCRdb kept only the in-frame ones, dropping some. The sample holds around 130,000 clones; 70% to 90% are singletons and the top ten take around 2.9%. Germline assignment: CDR1 MNHEY and CDR2 SVGAGI. The CDR3 consists of 14 residues. Trimming left V 2 bases short and J 4 bases short, with 10 bases between. The chain joins TRBV6-5 to TRBJ2-3; a weak D match, TRBD2 (5 bases). This clonotype was sampled from an adult who received the AZD1222 COVID-19 vaccine. The specimen was peripheral blood, collected 28 days after the second AZD1222 dose. CDR3 residues: CASSYGAVADTQYF. The CDR3 region has the DNA TGTGCCAGCAGTTACGGAGCGGTAGCAGATACGCAGTATTTT.